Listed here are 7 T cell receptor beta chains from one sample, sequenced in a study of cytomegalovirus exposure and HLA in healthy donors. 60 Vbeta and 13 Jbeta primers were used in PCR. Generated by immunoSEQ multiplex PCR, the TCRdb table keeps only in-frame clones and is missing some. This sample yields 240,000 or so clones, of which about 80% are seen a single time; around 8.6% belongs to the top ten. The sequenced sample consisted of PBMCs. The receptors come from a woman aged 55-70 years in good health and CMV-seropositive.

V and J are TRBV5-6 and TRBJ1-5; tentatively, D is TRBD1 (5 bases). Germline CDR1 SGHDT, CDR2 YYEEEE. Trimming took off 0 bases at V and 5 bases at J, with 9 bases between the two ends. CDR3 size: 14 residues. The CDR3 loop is CASSLGPGYQPQHF. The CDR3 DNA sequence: TGTGCCAGCAGCTTGGGTCCAGGGTATCAGCCCCAGCATTTT.

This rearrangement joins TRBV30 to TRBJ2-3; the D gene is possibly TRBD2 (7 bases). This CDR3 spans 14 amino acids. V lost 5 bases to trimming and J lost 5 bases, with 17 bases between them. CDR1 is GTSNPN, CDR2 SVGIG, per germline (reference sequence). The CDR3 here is CAWAGAPRGDTQYF. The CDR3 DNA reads TGTGCCTGGGCGGGGGCCCCCAGGGGAGATACGCAGTATTTT.

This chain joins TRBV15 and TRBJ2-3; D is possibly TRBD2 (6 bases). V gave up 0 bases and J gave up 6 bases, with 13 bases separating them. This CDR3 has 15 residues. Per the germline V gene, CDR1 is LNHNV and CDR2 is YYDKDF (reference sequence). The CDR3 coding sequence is TGTGCCACCAGCAGAGATCGAGCGGGCCACGATACGCAGTATTTT. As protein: CATSRDRAGHDTQYF.

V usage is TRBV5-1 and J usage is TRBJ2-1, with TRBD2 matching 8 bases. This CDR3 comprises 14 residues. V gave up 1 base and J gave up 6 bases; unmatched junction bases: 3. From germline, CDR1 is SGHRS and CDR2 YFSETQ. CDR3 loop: CASSLSGSSNEQFF. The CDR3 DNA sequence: TGCGCCAGCAGCTTGAGCGGGAGCTCCAATGAGCAGTTCTTC.

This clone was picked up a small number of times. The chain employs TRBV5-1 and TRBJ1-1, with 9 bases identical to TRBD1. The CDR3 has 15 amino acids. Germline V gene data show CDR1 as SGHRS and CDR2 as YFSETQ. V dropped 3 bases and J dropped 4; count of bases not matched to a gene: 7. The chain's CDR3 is CASSWRDRAFTEAFF. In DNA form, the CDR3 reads TGCGCCAGCAGCTGGAGGGACAGGGCTTTCACTGAAGCTTTCTTT.

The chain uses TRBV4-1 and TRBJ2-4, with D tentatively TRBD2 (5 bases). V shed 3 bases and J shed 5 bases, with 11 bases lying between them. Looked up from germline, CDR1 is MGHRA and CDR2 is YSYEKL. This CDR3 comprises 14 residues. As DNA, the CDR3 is TGCGCCAGCAGCCATTTACTAGGCGAAAACATTCAGTACTTC. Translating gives CASSHLLGENIQYF.

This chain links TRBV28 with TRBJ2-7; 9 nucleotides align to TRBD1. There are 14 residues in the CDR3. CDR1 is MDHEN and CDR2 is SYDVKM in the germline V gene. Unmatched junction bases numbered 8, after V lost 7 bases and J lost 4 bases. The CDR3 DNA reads TGTGCCAGCACTGGGGGACAGGGACTATACGAGCAGTACTTC. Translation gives CASTGGQGLYEQYF.